This entry lists 27 T cell receptor beta chains sequenced from one sample in a study of regulatory T cells in long-lasting Graves disease. As to time point: newly diagnosed GD, antithyroid drugs for less than 3 months. After RNA was extracted from PBMCs, the TCR library was made from it. Researchers made TCR beta libraries by using iRepertoire HTBI primers and running Arm-PCR on CDR3 regions. Each CDR3 protein gets one entry after TCRdb re-called the multiplex PCR reads with MiXCR. The profile shows about 620,000 distinct CDR3 sequences, approximately 15% of them singletons. These data also formed part of another study, on T cells in Graves' hyperthyroidism and ophthalmopathy.

Sequenced here: peripheral blood mononuclear cells (PBMCs), sampled at new diagnosis, from a patient treated with antithyroid drugs. These receptors were collected from a woman aged 30 to 39 with Graves disease.

This clonotype was recorded a few times. The chain carries TRBV3-1 and TRBJ2-2, with D tentatively TRBD1 or TRBD2 (5 bases each). The CDR3 has 14 residues. The germline V gene encodes CDR1 LGHDT and CDR2 YNNKEL (reference sequence). V shed 8 bases and J shed 4 bases, with 14 bases lying between them. DNA of the CDR3: TGTGCCAGCCGCCGGCAGGGAGTCACCGGGGAGCTGTTTTTT. Amino acid sequence: CASRRQGVTGELFF.

This clonotype was observed at least ten times. The J gene is TRBJ2-7, the V gene TRBV7-3, with 9 bases identical to TRBD1. Germline V gene data show CDR1 as SGHTA and CDR2 as FQGTGA. After removal of 4 bases from V and 6 bases from J, the junction contained 7 bases not matched to a gene. The CDR3 is 14 residues long. The CDR3 here is CASSSGTGTSEQYF. The CDR3 DNA reads as TGTGCCAGCAGCTCCGGGACAGGGACCTCCGAGCAGTACTTC.

This clonotype was seen many times. The genes are TRBV6-1 and TRBJ1-1; TRBD1 is a possible D gene (5 bases). From germline, CDR1 is MNHNS and CDR2 SASEGT. The CDR3 has 15 residues. V was pared by 6 bases and J by 1 base, with 15 bases between. The CDR3 coding sequence is TGTGCCAGCAGAGAGCGGGACTCTCGGAACACTGAAGCTTTCTTT. Protein product: CASRERDSRNTEAFF.

This clonotype was detected many times. The J gene is TRBJ1-1, the V gene TRBV28; tentatively, D is TRBD1 (6 bases). This CDR3 has 16 amino acids. Trimming left V 7 bases short and J 0 bases short, with 18 bases between. Germline-derived CDR1 and CDR2 are MDHEN and SYDVKM. CDR3 loop: CASTNGEGGMNTEAFF. The CDR3 DNA reads as TGTGCCAGCACCAACGGGGAGGGGGGTATGAACACTGAAGCTTTCTTT.

This clonotype was seen a few times. J is TRBJ1-1 and V is TRBV18, with D perhaps TRBD1 (6 bases). The CDR3 is made up of 15 amino acids. The ends were cut back, 3 bases at V and 3 bases at J, with 14 bases in the middle. Germline V gene data show CDR1 as KGHSH and CDR2 as LQKENI. The CDR3, as DNA: TGTGCCAGCTCACCGGCCGGGGGCGGCGACACTGAAGCTTTCTTT. Translated, it gives CASSPAGGGDTEAFF.

The chain carries TRBV7-9 and TRBJ1-2; D remains ambiguous. V lost 3 bases and J 8 bases, leaving 13 bases between the germline ends. Germline CDR1 is SEHNR and CDR2 is FQNEAQ (reference sequence). This CDR3 is built from 13 residues. The CDR3 is CASSLGGSGGYTF. Written as DNA, the CDR3 is TGTGCCAGCAGCTTGGGAGGATCGGGGGGCTACACCTTC. Variable domain in full (rest from reference TRBV7-9 and TRBJ1-2): DTGVSQNPRHKITKRGQNVTFRCDPISEHNRLYWYRQTLGQGPEFLTYFQNEAQLEKSRLLSDRFSAERPKGSFSTLEIQRTEQGDSAMYLCASSLGGSGGYTFGSGTRLTVV.

This clonotype was found many times. The chain has TRBV7-2 and TRBJ1-2; D is unresolved. V was cut by 4 bases and J by 4 bases, with 10 bases left in between. Germline values: CDR1 SGHTA, CDR2 FQGNSA. The CDR3 covers 13 residues. CDR3 in amino acids: CASSSPLLYGYTF. DNA for the CDR3: TGTGCCAGCAGCTCCCCCCTCCTCTATGGCTACACCTTC.

The rearrangement uses TRBV7-3 and TRBJ1-2, with a possible D match to TRBD1 (6 bases). The CDR3 loop spans 17 amino acids. V was clipped by 2 bases and J by 5 bases, with 21 bases between them. Germline assignment: CDR1 SGHTA and CDR2 FQGTGA. The CDR3: CASSLLFSQGKVYGYTF. The CDR3 nucleotides are TGTGCCAGCAGCTTACTTTTTAGCCAGGGGAAGGTGTATGGCTACACCTTC.

This clonotype was detected only a few times. V gene TRBV27 combines with J gene TRBJ2-2; 8 bases fit TRBD1. V lost 6 bases, J lost 2 bases, and 11 bases stayed unmatched. This CDR3 spans 17 amino acids. Germline V lookup: CDR1 MNHEY, CDR2 SMNVEV (reference sequence). The CDR3 DNA is TGTGCCAGCAGACCAAGCCCCGGACAGGGAAACACCGGGGAGCTGTTTTTT. This translates into CASRPSPGQGNTGELFF.

There are many counts of this clonotype. The genes are TRBV13 and TRBJ2-7; D possibly corresponds to TRBD1 (5 bases). With 2 bases removed from V and 6 bases from J, the gap between germline ends came to 14 bases. The CDR3 runs to 14 residues. Germline V gene sequence: CDR1 PRHDT, CDR2 FYEKMQ (reference sequence). In DNA, the CDR3 is TGTGCCAGCAGCTTACTGGGGCCCACGGGCGAGCAGTACTTC. Its translation is CASSLLGPTGEQYF.

This clonotype was recorded at least ten times. V and J are TRBV2 and TRBJ1-6; D is perhaps TRBD1 (6 bases). Per germline, CDR1 SNHLY and CDR2 FYNNEI. This CDR3 is built from 15 residues. V lost 1 base and J lost 7, with 11 bases in between. In DNA form, the CDR3 reads TGTGCCAGCAGTGAAGATAGGCAGGGGAATTCACCCCTCCACTTT. This encodes CASSEDRQGNSPLHF.

V and J are TRBV12-3 or TRBV12-4 and TRBJ2-5, with D possibly matching TRBD1 (5 bases). Trimming took 6 bases from V and 7 from J, leaving 15 bases between them. CDR3 length equals 13 residues. CDR3 residues: CASSSDSRVTQYF. The CDR3 nucleotides are TGTGCCAGCAGCTCAGACAGCCGGGTGACCCAGTACTTC.

About this clonotype: Just one base apart from a much larger clone, this may be a read error. This chain uses TRBV20-1 with TRBJ1-1; D is ambiguous. The CDR3 spans 13 residues. Germline V CDR1 and CDR2: DFQATT, SNEGSKA (reference sequence). Trimming left V 4 bases short and J 4 bases short, with 13 bases between. Here the CDR3 DNA reads TGCAGTGCTACCGCCCACATGAGCACTGAAGCTTTCTTT. This sequence encodes CSATAHMSTEAFF.

This clonotype was counted at least ten times. A junction end diverges from the germline sequence, so it may reflect a read error. This CDR3 is CASSGGTWYNEQFF. The CDR3, as DNA: TGTGCCAGCAGCGGCGGGACGTGGTACAATGAGCAGTTCTTC. The genes are TRBV5-1 and TRBJ2-1, with D perhaps TRBD2 (6 bases). Per the germline V gene, CDR1 is SGHRS and CDR2 is YFSETQ. The length of the CDR3 is 14 residues.

This clonotype has at least ten counts. V usage is TRBV7-3 and J usage is TRBJ2-3; TRBD1 matches at 8 bases. Germline CDR1 is SGHTA and CDR2 is FQGTGA. After removal of 3 bases from V and 3 bases from J, the junction contained 2 bases not matched to a gene. The CDR3 covers 14 residues. The CDR3 spells CASSLDRETDTQYF. In DNA form, the CDR3 reads TGTGCCAGCAGCTTGGACAGGGAAACAGATACGCAGTATTTT.

About this clonotype: It may be a read error: a sequence one base away is much more abundant. The chain uses TRBV6-2 or TRBV6-3 and TRBJ2-7, with 8 bases matching TRBD1. Germline CDR1 MNHEY, CDR2 SVGEGT. The CDR3 totals 15 residues. The chain's CDR3 is CASSYSTGANYEQCF. DNA of the CDR3: TGTGCCAGCAGTTACTCGACAGGGGCTAACTACGAGCAGTGCTTC.

In its sample, this clonotype was seen a few times. V and J are TRBV29-1 and TRBJ2-1, with D perhaps TRBD1 (6 bases). Per germline, CDR1 SQVTM and CDR2 ANQGSEA. The CDR3 has 13 amino acids. This CDR3 reads CRAQGHSYNEQFF. The CDR3 DNA reads TGCAGGGCCCAGGGACACTCCTACAATGAGCAGTTCTTC.

About this clonotype itself: A junction boundary mismatches the germline segment, possibly from a read error. The CDR3 reads CASSQSDWTANTGELFF. The CDR3 DNA reads as TGTGCCAGCAGCCAGTCGGACTGGACAGCGAACACCGGGGAGCTGTTTTTT. The chain employs TRBV4-1 and TRBJ2-2, with D maybe TRBD1 (6 bases). Looked up from germline, CDR1 is MGHRA and CDR2 is YSYEKL. The length of the CDR3 is 17 residues.

The sample holds a few counts of this clonotype. This chain links TRBV10-3 with TRBJ2-7, with 8 bases matching TRBD1. Per germline, CDR1 ENHRY and CDR2 SYGVKD. V trimming: 4 bases; J trimming: 0 bases; junction bases outside the gene matches: 5. The CDR3 has 15 residues. CDR3 sequence: CAISAGTGPSYEQYF. The CDR3, as DNA: TGTGCCATCAGTGCCGGGACAGGCCCCTCCTACGAGCAGTACTTC.

Details on this clonotype: Since a much larger clone is just one base distant, this may be a read error. The rearrangement uses TRBV24-1 and TRBJ1-2; D unresolved. The germline gives CDR1 KGHDR, CDR2 SFDVKD. The CDR3 has 15 amino acids. CDR3 coding DNA: TGTGCCACCAGTGATCCCGGCCTCTCGGTCTATGGCTACGCCTTC. It yields the protein CATSDPGLSVYGYAF.

Many counts were recorded for this clonotype. The J gene is TRBJ1-5, the V gene TRBV24-1, with 8 bases identical to TRBD1. The junction had 2 bases not matched to a gene; V was cut back by 2 bases and J by 0 bases. The CDR3 runs 16 residues. Looked up from germline, CDR1 is KGHDR and CDR2 is SFDVKD. CDR3 in amino acids: CATSDSDRGSNQPQHF. The CDR3 nucleotides read TGTGCCACCAGTGATTCAGACAGGGGTAGCAATCAGCCCCAGCATTTT.

Many counts were recorded for this clonotype. The chain couples TRBV6-1 to TRBJ1-2; weak D call: TRBD1 (6 bases). CDR3 length equals 11 residues. Germline V CDR1 and CDR2: MNHNS, SASEGT. Trimming took 10 bases from V and 8 from J, leaving 14 bases between them. The DNA for the CDR3 is TGTGCCACCCAGCAGGGGAGGGGCTACACCTTC. Its protein is CATQQGRGYTF.

The chain employs TRBV10-3 and TRBJ2-3; D is ambiguous. The J call could be wrong; TRBJ2-5 is a better fit for the DNA end. Per germline, CDR1 ENHRY and CDR2 SYGVKD. There are 14 residues in the CDR3. The chain's CDR3 is CAISESSQLETQYF. As DNA, the CDR3 is TGTGCCATCAGTGAGTCCAGTCAGTTAGAGACCCAGTACTTC.

At least ten counts were recorded for this clonotype. This chain uses TRBV27 with TRBJ2-7, with D perhaps TRBD1 or TRBD2 (5 bases each). Germline values: CDR1 MNHEY, CDR2 SMNVEV (reference sequence). This CDR3 region has 15 residues. V was cut by 7 bases and J by 0 bases, with 16 bases left in between. CDR3 loop: CASTPLGRISYEQYF. The CDR3 bases are TGTGCCAGCACCCCACTGGGACGCATCTCCTACGAGCAGTACTTC.

J is TRBJ2-2 and V is TRBV5-1; 11 bases agree with TRBD2. The CDR3 is 15 residues long. CDR1 and CDR2 (germline): SGHRS, YFSETQ. J gave up 8 bases and V 4 bases, and 7 bases lay outside the gene matches. The CDR3 spells CASSMGTSGGGELFF. The CDR3, as DNA: TGCGCCAGCAGCATGGGGACTAGCGGAGGGGGGGAGCTGTTTTTT.

This clonotype was observed a few times. The chain combines TRBV3-1 with TRBJ2-6; D might be TRBD1 (5 bases). Germline CDR1 LGHDT, CDR2 YNNKEL (reference sequence). The CDR3 has 19 residues. Trimming removed 4 bases from V and 2 bases from J, with 21 bases in between. CDR3 sequence (DNA): TGTGCCAGCAGCCCCCCCCTTCCATCCTTCAGGGCTGGGGCCAACGTCCTGACTTTC. Its translation is CASSPPLPSFRAGANVLTF.

The J gene is TRBJ2-7, the V gene TRBV27; the D gene is possibly TRBD2 (6 bases). V lost 6 bases and J 7 bases, leaving 19 bases between the germline ends. The germline gives CDR1 MNHEY, CDR2 SMNVEV (reference sequence). There are 14 residues in the CDR3. The CDR3 coding sequence is TGTGCCAGCAGGGATAGTGGGAGGAATGGGGAGCAGTACTTC. It encodes CASRDSGRNGEQYF.